These 2 T cell receptor beta chains originate from one sample sequenced in a study of T cell clones after liver transplantation. The protocol was immunoSEQ multiplex PCR, while the TCRdb copy is restricted to in-frame clones and leaves out a portion. The data hold 10,000 or so clones, with 78% observed a single time. The specimen was CD8+ T cells from blood, collected at the 22-month timepoint. The receptors were sampled from a human patient who received a liver transplant. Some T cells may be supplied by the graft donor.

In nucleotides, the CDR3 is TGTGCCAGCAGGGGTGGTAGAGCGGGGGCCTACACCGGGGAGCTGTTTTTT. It translates to CASRGGRAGAYTGELFF. The chain carries TRBV9 and TRBJ2-2, with 8 positions matching TRBD2. CDR1 SGDLS and CDR2 YYNGEE come from the germline V gene. J was trimmed by 3 bases and V by 5 bases; bases with no gene match: 12. This CDR3 spans 17 amino acids.

The chain uses TRBV6-6 and TRBJ1-2; D gene unclear. The V end was cut by 5 bases, the J end by 8 bases, with 21 bases between. Germline-derived CDR1 and CDR2 are MNHNY and SVGAGI (reference sequence). This CDR3 is 15 amino acids long. The CDR3 spells CASSTMVVPKYGYTF. Written as DNA, the CDR3 is TGTGCCAGCAGTACCATGGTGGTTCCAAAATACGGCTACACCTTC.